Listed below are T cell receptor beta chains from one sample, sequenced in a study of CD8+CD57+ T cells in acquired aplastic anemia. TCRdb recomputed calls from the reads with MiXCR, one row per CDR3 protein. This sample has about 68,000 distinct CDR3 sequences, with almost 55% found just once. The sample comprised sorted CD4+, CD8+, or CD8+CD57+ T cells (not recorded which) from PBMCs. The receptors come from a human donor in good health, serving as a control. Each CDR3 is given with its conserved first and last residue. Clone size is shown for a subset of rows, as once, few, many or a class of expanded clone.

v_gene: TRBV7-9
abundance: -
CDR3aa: CASSLADQPQHF

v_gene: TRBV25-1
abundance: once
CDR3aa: CASSETGTFVYGYTF

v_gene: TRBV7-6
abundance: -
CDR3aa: CASSLSRTRGYEQYF

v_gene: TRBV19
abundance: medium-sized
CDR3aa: CASTGGQSPLHF

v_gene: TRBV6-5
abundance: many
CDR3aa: CASSVLPYNEQFF

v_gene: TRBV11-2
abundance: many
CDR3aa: CASSLRGGGLSYEQYF

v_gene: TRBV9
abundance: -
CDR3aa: CASSEGTGVQPQHF

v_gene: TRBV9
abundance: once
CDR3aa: CASSVRLTECADTQYF

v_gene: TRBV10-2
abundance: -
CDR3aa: CASRTELNTEAFF

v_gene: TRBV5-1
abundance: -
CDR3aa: CASSLKAGSGNTIYF

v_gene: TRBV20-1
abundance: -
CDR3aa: CSASRWPAYEQYF

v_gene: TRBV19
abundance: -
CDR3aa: CASSILGPGGLSWQGHTF

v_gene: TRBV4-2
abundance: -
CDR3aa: CASSQAGLADLYNEQFF

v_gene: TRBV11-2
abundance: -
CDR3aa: CASSLDPGQGNYEQYF

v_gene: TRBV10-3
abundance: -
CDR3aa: CAIREGADTQYF

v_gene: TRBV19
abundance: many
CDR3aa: CASSYFLLTGEVDGYTF